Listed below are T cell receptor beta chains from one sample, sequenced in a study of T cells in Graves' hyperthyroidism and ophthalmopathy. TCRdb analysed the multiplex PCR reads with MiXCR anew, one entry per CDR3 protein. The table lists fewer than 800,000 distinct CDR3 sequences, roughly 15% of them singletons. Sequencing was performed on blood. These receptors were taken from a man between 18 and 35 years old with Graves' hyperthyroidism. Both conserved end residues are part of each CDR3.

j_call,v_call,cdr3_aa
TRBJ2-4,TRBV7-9,CASSRDSISKNIQYF
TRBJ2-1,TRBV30,CAWIAPGLAGNEQFF
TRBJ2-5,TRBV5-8,CASSLGTGGSGETQYF
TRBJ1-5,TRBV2,CASGRESGQPQHF
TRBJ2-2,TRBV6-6,CASSYSPGSRTGELFF
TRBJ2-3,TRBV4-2,CASSQPGAGTKSTDTQYF
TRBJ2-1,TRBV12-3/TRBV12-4,CASSLWRGLYNEQFF
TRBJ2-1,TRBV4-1,CASSQSRTKQGYEQFF
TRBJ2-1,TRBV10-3,CAISAGEGDEQFF
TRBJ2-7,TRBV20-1,CSAPGTRRYEQYF
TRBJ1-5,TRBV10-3,CAISEKQGAFNSNQPQHF
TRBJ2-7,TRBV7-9,CASEPRDSGYEQYF
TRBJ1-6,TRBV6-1,CASSLGGGGNSPLHF
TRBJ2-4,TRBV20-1,CSARPGGDIQYF
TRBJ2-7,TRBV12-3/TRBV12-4,CASSPHWTVSYEQYF
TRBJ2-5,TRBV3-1,CASSQDWDRTRETQYF
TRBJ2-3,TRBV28,CASSLQGPFTTGKDTQYF